This T cell receptor beta chain was documented in a study of CD8 T cells in Susac syndrome. Study-level findings and limits: The study recognized that the number of individuals in its TCR sequencing and HLA analysis was relatively small.

After extraction with the RNeasy kit, roughly 0.5 to 1 ug of the RNA was reverse transcribed using random hexamers. A multiplex approach, immunoSEQ multiplex PCR, amplified TCR beta CDR3 across 54 Vbeta and 13 Jbeta. TCRdb reanalysed the immunoSEQ multiplex PCR reads using MiXCR and keeps one entry per CDR3 protein. The table has roughly 330,000 distinct CDR3 sequences, approximately 90% seen once. The multiple sclerosis controls were treatment-naive patients with relapsing-remitting disease that was stable or active. Isolation of CD8+ and CD4+ T cells was performed negatively, whereas enrichment of TEMRA cells was done by FACS. Concerning this clonotype: Its target is not known.

The germline gives CDR1 SGHVS, CDR2 FNYEAQ. The V and J ends lost 5 bases and 4 bases respectively, with 15 bases between them. This CDR3 has 14 residues. The chain recombines TRBV7-6 with TRBJ2-7, with a possible D match to TRBD1 (7 bases). The sequenced material came from CD4+ T cells from PBMCs. The receptor comes from a human donor with multiple sclerosis. The CDR3 reads CASSQQGGGYEQYF. DNA of the CDR3: TGTGCCAGCAGCCAGCAGGGGGGTGGTTACGAGCAGTACTTC.